Following are 9 T cell receptor beta chains from one sample sequenced in a study of shared clonotypes between healthy human individuals. Assay: immunoSEQ multiplex PCR; the TCRdb copy retains only in-frame clones and omits some. This sample has about 2.5 million clones; less than 95% occur once, and the top ten carry 0.37%. Sample: naive CD4+ T cells from PBMCs. Described subset: CD45RA+ positively selected. All receptors derive from a man between 18 and 29 years old in good health. Some clones in this sample may be carry-over from other donors' samples.

The chain couples TRBV4-3 to TRBJ2-6, with 7 bases lining up with TRBD2. CDR3 length: 20 amino acids. V was pared by 0 bases and J by 5 bases, with 16 bases of the junction left unmatched. CDR1 is LGHNA and CDR2 is YSLEER in the germline V gene. The CDR3 spells CASSQDTGLVAGTRANVLTF. The CDR3 DNA follows: TGCGCCAGCAGCCAAGATACTGGTTTGGTAGCGGGTACGAGGGCCAACGTCCTGACTTTC.

J is TRBJ1-2 and V is TRBV25-1; D unclear. Trimming shortened V by 5 bases and J by 8 bases, and 9 bases separated the two germline ends. Per germline, CDR1 MGHDK and CDR2 SYGVNS. The CDR3 is 11 residues long. The CDR3, as DNA: TGTGCCAGCAGTCTGGATGGAGGCTACACCTTC. Amino acids: CASSLDGGYTF.

Notes on this clone: Other DNA variants within this sample encode the same CDR3. The chain combines TRBV25-1 with TRBJ1-1; D is undetermined. V was pared by 2 bases and J by 1 base, with 5 bases between. The CDR3 contains 13 residues. Germline assignment: CDR1 MGHDK and CDR2 SYGVNS. CDR3 region: CASSEGANTEAFF. CDR3 nucleotides: TGTGCCAGCAGTGAAGGCGCGAACACTGAAGCTTTCTTT.

V is TRBV7-3 and J is TRBJ2-1; no reliable D call. This CDR3 region has 13 residues. In germline, CDR1 is SGHTA, CDR2 FQGTGA. V shed 5 bases and J shed 9 bases, with 14 bases lying between them. Here the CDR3 reads CASSDVLLGEQFF. The DNA for the CDR3 is TGTGCCAGCAGCGATGTGTTATTGGGTGAGCAGTTCTTC.

For this clone: The same CDR3 is also encoded by other DNA sequences in this sample. The V gene is TRBV20-1, the J gene TRBJ2-3; D uncertain. Trimming took 5 bases from V and 2 from J, leaving 5 bases between them. Germline CDR1 and CDR2: DFQATT and SNEGSKA (reference sequence). The CDR3 is 11 residues long. CDR3 loop: CSARPTDTQYF. DNA of the CDR3: TGCAGTGCTCGTCCCACAGATACGCAGTATTTT.

The chain has TRBV6-1 and TRBJ1-4; tentative D call: TRBD1 (6 bases). The CDR3 sequence is 14 residues long. Germline loops: CDR1 MNHNS, CDR2 SASEGT. Trimming took off 1 base at V and 8 bases at J, with 11 bases between the two ends. For the CDR3, the DNA is TGTGCCAGCAGTGAAGTTCGGGACACCGAAAAACTGTTTTTT. This codes for CASSEVRDTEKLFF.

The gene calls are TRBV4-3 and TRBJ2-7; D unclear. Germline values: CDR1 LGHNA, CDR2 YSLEER. Trimming cost V 0 bases and J 6 bases, with 15 bases left between them. The CDR3 has 15 amino acids. CDR3 loop: CASSQELAATSEQYF. The DNA for the CDR3 is TGCGCCAGCAGCCAAGAACTGGCCGCAACCTCCGAGCAGTACTTC.

The chain combines TRBV28 with TRBJ2-1; TRBD2 agrees at 13 bases. J was trimmed by 6 bases and V by 2 bases; bases with no gene match: 4. The germline V gene has CDR1 MDHEN and CDR2 SYDVKM. The CDR3 sequence is 16 residues long. The CDR3 region is CASSLAGTSGTNEQFF. In nucleotides, the CDR3 is TGTGCCAGCAGTTTAGCCGGGACTAGCGGGACCAATGAGCAGTTCTTC.

This clone appeared a single time. The genes are TRBV5-1 and TRBJ2-2, with D possibly being TRBD1 (6 bases). V was cut by 4 bases and J by 2 bases, with 12 bases left in between. CDR3 length equals 15 residues. Germline V gene sequence: CDR1 SGHRS, CDR2 YFSETQ. CDR3 nucleotides: TGCGCCAGCAGCCAAAGACAGGCCAACACCGGGGAGCTGTTTTTT. Its protein product is CASSQRQANTGELFF.